These 30 T cell receptor beta chains originate from one sample sequenced in a study of identifying expanded T cells in peripheral blood. Assay used: immunoSEQ multiplex PCR; TCRdb lists only in-frame clones, some missing. The sample has around 85,000 clones; 89% are singletons. The specimen was blood. Receptors originate from a person aged 18 to 70 in good health.

The J gene is TRBJ2-6, the V gene TRBV5-1; D is possibly TRBD1 (6 bases). This CDR3 has 12 residues. V lost 4 bases, J lost 9 bases, and 8 bases lay in between. In germline, CDR1 is SGHRS, CDR2 YFSETQ. CDR3 in amino acids: CASSEDSNVLTF. The CDR3 nucleotides are TGCGCCAGCAGCGAGGACAGCAACGTCCTGACTTTC.

The CDR3 coding sequence is TGTGCCAGCAGCCCAGAGGCTAGCCTGACCAATGAGCAGTTCTTC. Its translation is CASSPEASLTNEQFF. V is TRBV7-8 and J is TRBJ2-1, with D perhaps TRBD2 (5 bases). V was pared by 5 bases and J by 6 bases, with 17 bases between. Germline CDR1 is SGHVS and CDR2 is FQNEAQ. The CDR3 extends over 15 amino acids.

This chain connects TRBV19 to TRBJ1-5; D is perhaps TRBD1 (5 bases). Germline CDR1 and CDR2: LNHDA and SQIVND (reference sequence). CDR3 size: 15 residues. V was trimmed by 5 bases and J by 4 bases, leaving 15 bases between them. The CDR3 DNA sequence: TGTGCCAGTAGTTGGGGCCAGGCGGATAATCAGCCCCAGCATTTT. It encodes CASSWGQADNQPQHF.

V gene TRBV29-1 combines with J gene TRBJ2-2, with unresolved D. The CDR3 is 15 residues long. Between the trimmed V and J ends, which lost 8 bases and 0 bases, there was a span of 16 bases. From germline, CDR1 is SQVTM and CDR2 ANQGSEA. Written as DNA, the CDR3 is TGCAGCCTCTACTGGAATGATCCGAACACCGGGGAGCTGTTTTTT. Protein sequence: CSLYWNDPNTGELFF.

The CDR3 reads CASSLGQLNYGYTF. As DNA, the CDR3 is TGTGCCAGCAGCTTGGGGCAGTTAAACTATGGCTACACCTTC. The rearrangement links TRBV5-5 to TRBJ1-2; D not certain. CDR1 and CDR2 (germline): SGHKS, YYEKEE (reference sequence). Trimming stripped 0 bases from V and 2 bases from J, with 8 bases between. The CDR3 runs to 14 residues. Full variable domain (missing parts from reference TRBV5-5 and TRBJ1-2): DAGVTQSPTHLIKTRGQQVTLRCSPISGHKSVSWYQQVLGQGPQFIFQYYEKEERGRGNFPDRFSARQFPNYSSELNVNALLLGDSALYLCASSLGQLNYGYTFGSGTRLTVV.

The genes are TRBV18 and TRBJ1-1; D possibly corresponds to TRBD1 (6 bases). CDR1 is KGHSH and CDR2 is LQKENI in the germline V gene. V lost 3 bases, J lost 11 bases, and 13 bases lay in between. This CDR3 is 12 amino acids long. The CDR3 region has the DNA TGTGCCAGCTCACCTAGGGGGGGATCGGCTTTCTTT. Its protein is CASSPRGGSAFF.

This chain links TRBV6-1 with TRBJ2-7; 9 bases are shared with TRBD1. Germline CDR1 reads MNHNS; CDR2 reads SASEGT. The V gene end was trimmed by 0 bases and the J gene end by 3 bases; junction bases not matched to a gene: 3. This CDR3 has 15 amino acids. The CDR3 DNA sequence: TGTGCCAGCAGTGAAGCGCTGGGACAGGGCTACGAGCAGTACTTC. Amino acids: CASSEALGQGYEQYF.

This CDR3 is CASSLRRTNTGELFF. CDR3 sequence (DNA): TGTGCCAGCAGCTTAAGGCGAACGAACACCGGGGAGCTGTTTTTT. The V gene is TRBV13, the J gene TRBJ2-2, with D uncertain. The germline V and J ends were trimmed by 2 bases and 0 bases, with 7 bases remaining between them. The CDR3 runs to 15 residues. Germline assignment: CDR1 PRHDT and CDR2 FYEKMQ (reference sequence).

This rearrangement joins TRBV21-1 to TRBJ2-7; no check of the table's D call, TRBD2, against the DNA was made. TRBV21-1 represents a pseudogene. The CDR3 is 16 amino acids. The CDR3 DNA reads as TGTGCCAGCAGCAAATTAGGCCTAGCGGGAAGCTACGAGCAGTACTTC. As protein: CASSKLGLAGSYEQYF.

The V gene is TRBV11-2, the J gene TRBJ2-2; no reliable D call. The CDR3 runs to 14 residues. The V gene's germline CDR1 is SGHAT and CDR2 FQNNGV. V shed 0 bases and J shed 7 bases, with 9 bases lying between them. The CDR3 bases are TGTGCCAGCAGCTTAGACTGGGTCGGCGGGGAGCTGTTTTTT. It specifies CASSLDWVGGELFF.

This sequence joins TRBV29-1 and TRBJ1-2, with D possibly TRBD1 on 6 matching bases. The V gene lost 5 bases and the J gene lost 4 bases, with 20 bases spanning the gap. Germline V gene data show CDR1 as SQVTM and CDR2 as ANQGSEA. This CDR3 region has 15 residues. Written as DNA, the CDR3 is TGCAGCGTTTTGGTATTTGTAAGGGGGTCCTATGGCTACACCTTC. Translating it yields CSVLVFVRGSYGYTF.

This chain uses TRBV27 with TRBJ2-2; no reliable D call. V was pared by 4 bases and J by 0 bases, with 6 bases between. Germline V gives CDR1 MNHEY, CDR2 SMNVEV (reference sequence). The CDR3 length is 14 residues. CDR3 nucleotide sequence: TGTGCCAGCAGTTCCCAGTCGAACACCGGGGAGCTGTTTTTT. Residues: CASSSQSNTGELFF.

The V gene is TRBV9, the J gene TRBJ2-7; tentative D call: TRBD1 (6 bases). The ends were cut back, 0 bases at V and 2 bases at J, with 15 bases in the middle. The V gene's germline CDR1 is SGDLS and CDR2 YYNGEE. This CDR3 has 16 amino acids. The CDR3 DNA follows: TGTGCCAGCAGCGTAGCTTCTTCCGGGACAACCTACGAGCAGTACTTC. It yields the protein CASSVASSGTTYEQYF.

The chain combines TRBV6-6 with TRBJ2-7, with 12 bases that match TRBD2. V lost 0 bases, J lost 7 bases, and 4 bases stayed unmatched. The CDR3 is 15 amino acids. From germline, CDR1 is MNHNY and CDR2 SVGAGI (reference sequence). DNA for the CDR3: TGTGCCAGCAGTTACTCCCTAGCGGGGGGGGGTGAGCAGTACTTC. Its protein product is CASSYSLAGGGEQYF.

The V gene is TRBV25-1, the J gene TRBJ1-1; D uncertain. The CDR3 extends over 12 amino acids. Per the germline V gene, CDR1 is MGHDK and CDR2 is SYGVNS. Trimming stripped 6 bases from V and 4 bases from J, with 9 bases between. The CDR3 coding sequence is TGTGCCAGCAGGAATACGCGCACTGAAGCTTTCTTT. Amino acid sequence: CASRNTRTEAFF.

This chain joins TRBV7-2 and TRBJ2-1; D gene uncertain. Germline loops: CDR1 SGHTA, CDR2 FQGNSA. Trimming removed 5 bases at V and 5 bases at J, with 10 bases between. The CDR3 runs to 13 residues. The CDR3 sequence: CASSPSRDNEQFF. For the CDR3, the DNA is TGTGCCAGCAGCCCCAGCCGGGACAATGAGCAGTTCTTC.

The chain carries TRBV6-6 and TRBJ1-2; D is unresolved. The V gene's germline CDR1 is MNHNY and CDR2 SVGAGI (reference sequence). V lost 5 bases and J lost 7, with 11 bases in between. This CDR3 contains 12 residues. The CDR3 sequence: CASSGQTLGYTF. The CDR3 coding sequence is TGTGCCAGCAGTGGTCAGACGCTTGGCTACACCTTC.

V gene TRBV6-6 combines with J gene TRBJ2-1; the D gene could be TRBD1 or TRBD2 (5 bases each). This CDR3 spans 15 amino acids. Trimming stripped 2 bases from V and 8 bases from J, with 16 bases between. Germline lookup yields CDR1 MNHNY and CDR2 SVGAGI (reference sequence). The CDR3 loop reads CASSYAPGTKDEQFF. The CDR3 bases are TGTGCCAGCAGTTACGCCCCCGGGACCAAGGATGAGCAGTTCTTC.

This clone is deemed medium-sized. The identical CDR3 is also encoded by other nucleotide sequences in the sample. This sequence joins TRBV5-1 and TRBJ1-6; D is perhaps TRBD1 (6 bases). The CDR3 is 15 amino acids. Trimming cost V 0 bases and J 5 bases, with 9 bases left between them. The germline gives CDR1 SGHRS, CDR2 YFSETQ. This CDR3 reads CASSLAPGDNSPLHF. The CDR3, as DNA: TGCGCCAGCAGCTTGGCGCCAGGGGATAATTCACCCCTCCACTTT.

This sequence joins TRBV7-2 and TRBJ1-2, with D perhaps matching TRBD1 (5 bases). CDR1 is SGHTA, CDR2 FQGNSA, per germline. The CDR3 is 14 residues long. V dropped 3 bases and J dropped 3 bases, with 11 bases sitting between them. The CDR3 loop reads CASSLDNPDYGYTF. In DNA, the CDR3 is TGTGCCAGCAGCTTGGACAACCCCGACTATGGCTACACCTTC.

The V and J genes are TRBV7-3 and TRBJ2-2, with 9 nucleotides matching TRBD2. CDR3 length: 15 amino acids. From germline, CDR1 is SGHTA and CDR2 FQGTGA. V lost 2 bases to trimming and J lost 5 bases; unmatched junction nucleotides: 3. CDR3 in amino acids: CASSLGTSRTGELFF. CDR3 nucleotide sequence: TGTGCCAGCAGCTTAGGGACTAGCCGGACCGGGGAGCTGTTTTTT.

The chain couples TRBV15 to TRBJ2-7, with a possible D match to TRBD1 (5 bases). Germline V lookup: CDR1 LNHNV, CDR2 YYDKDF (reference sequence). V lost 0 bases, J lost 2 bases, and 11 bases lay in between. This CDR3 is 15 amino acids long. The CDR3 coding sequence is TGTGCCACCAGCAGAGATGGGCAGGGTACCTACGAGCAGTACTTC. This translates into CATSRDGQGTYEQYF.

The chain has TRBV7-8 and TRBJ1-2; D is ambiguous. Trimming cost V 1 base and J 6 bases, with 6 bases left between them. This CDR3 spans 12 amino acids. Germline values: CDR1 SGHVS, CDR2 FQNEAQ. The CDR3 DNA is TGTGCCAGCAGCTTAGGGTCGCATGGCTACACCTTC. As protein: CASSLGSHGYTF.

The V gene is TRBV4-3, the J gene TRBJ2-7; D is ambiguous. V lost 0 bases and J lost 7, with 10 bases in between. Germline loops: CDR1 LGHNA, CDR2 YSLEER. This CDR3 is 13 amino acids long. The CDR3 DNA follows: TGCGCCAGCAGCCAAGATATGACGTGGGAGCAGTACTTC. Its translation: CASSQDMTWEQYF.

V and J are TRBV5-4 and TRBJ2-2; 7 bases are a match to TRBD2. CDR3 length: 18 residues. After removal of 1 base from V and 5 bases from J, the junction contained 14 bases not matched to a gene. Germline-derived CDR1 and CDR2 are SGHNT and YYREEE (reference sequence). The CDR3 nucleotides are TGTGCCAGCAGCTTGAAGGGTCTGAGGACTAGAGGTACCGGGGAGCTGTTTTTT. It codes for CASSLKGLRTRGTGELFF.

This clone was observed once. This chain links TRBV7-2 with TRBJ2-5, with D possibly being TRBD2 (6 bases). The CDR3 sequence is 14 residues long. In germline, CDR1 is SGHTA, CDR2 FQGNSA. Trimming pared 3 bases from V and 1 base from J, leaving 9 bases between. CDR3 loop: CASSFSGGQETQYF. The CDR3 region has the DNA TGTGCCAGCAGCTTCTCCGGGGGCCAAGAGACCCAGTACTTC. Drawing the rest from reference TRBV7-2 and TRBJ2-5, the complete variable domain is GAGVSQSPSNKVTEKGKDVELRCDPISGHTALYWYRQSLGQGLEFLIYFQGNSAPDKSGLPSDRFSAERTGGSVSTLTIQRTQQEDSAVYLCASSFSGGQETQYFGPGTRLLVL.

This clone has just a few counts. This chain connects TRBV18 to TRBJ2-1; D may be TRBD2 (6 bases). The length of the CDR3 is 14 residues. Germline values: CDR1 KGHSH, CDR2 LQKENI. Trimming left V 6 bases short and J 5 bases short, with 14 bases between. CDR3 residues: CASSRDTSNNEQFF. CDR3 DNA: TGTGCCAGCTCCCGGGATACTAGCAACAATGAGCAGTTCTTC.

This clone appeared a single time. The rearrangement links TRBV6-6 to TRBJ2-1; D unresolved. Germline V gene lookup returns CDR1 MNHNY and CDR2 SVGAGI (reference sequence). V was pared by 6 bases and J by 4 bases, with 10 bases between. The CDR3 extends over 13 amino acids. The CDR3: CASSPDTYNEQFF. As DNA, the CDR3 is TGTGCCAGCAGCCCTGACACATACAATGAGCAGTTCTTC.

This sequence joins TRBV6-6 and TRBJ2-1, with D possibly being TRBD1 or TRBD2 (5 bases each). The length of the CDR3 is 13 residues. The V end lost 5 bases, the J end lost 9 bases, and 14 bases lay between the germline ends. Germline values: CDR1 MNHNY, CDR2 SVGAGI (reference sequence). CDR3 sequence: CASSPGASSEQFF. DNA of the CDR3: TGTGCCAGCAGTCCTGGGGCTAGCAGTGAGCAGTTCTTC.

V and J are TRBV28 and TRBJ1-2, with no clear D. The CDR3 is 15 residues long. Germline V gene data show CDR1 as MDHEN and CDR2 as SYDVKM. The ends were cut back, 4 bases at V and 4 bases at J, with 16 bases in the middle. The CDR3 is CASSSIGKPIYGYTF. CDR3 coding DNA: TGTGCCAGCAGTTCGATAGGGAAGCCGATCTATGGCTACACCTTC.